The 5 T cell receptor beta chains below were found in one sample sequenced in a study of cytomegalovirus exposure and HLA in healthy donors. PCR involved 60 Vbeta and 13 Jbeta primers. Here immunoSEQ multiplex PCR was the method, and the copy in TCRdb shows in-frame clones only, minus some. The table has about 190,000 clones, roughly 80% seen once; the top ten hold 6.3%. The sample was PBMCs. These receptors came from a man aged 35-49 years in good health and CMV-seropositive.

J is TRBJ1-2 and V is TRBV19, with D tentatively TRBD1 (6 bases). The CDR3 covers 15 residues. Trimming stripped 4 bases from V and 4 bases from J, with 16 bases between. Germline V gene data show CDR1 as LNHDA and CDR2 as SQIVND (reference sequence). The DNA of the CDR3 is TGTGCCAGTAGTACCGCGGGGGGCACAGGCTATGGCTACACCTTC. Translating it yields CASSTAGGTGYGYTF.

This clone qualifies as medium-sized (0.01 to 0.1%). The gene calls are TRBV29-1 and TRBJ1-5, with TRBD1 identical over 8 bases. There are 13 residues in the CDR3. Germline CDR1 SQVTM, CDR2 ANQGSEA. The junction had 5 bases not matched to a gene; V was cut back by 4 bases and J by 6 bases. CDR3 in DNA: TGCAGCGTTGTGACAGGGGAATCTCAGCCCCAGCATTTT. Translating it yields CSVVTGESQPQHF.

This chain joins TRBV19 and TRBJ1-2; 7 bases map to TRBD1. After removal of 5 bases from V and 4 bases from J, the junction contained 7 bases not matched to a gene. Germline V gene data show CDR1 as LNHDA and CDR2 as SQIVND (reference sequence). The CDR3 consists of 14 residues. CDR3 coding DNA: TGTGCCAGTAGTCCCTCCGGGACAGCCTATGGCTACACCTTC. Residues: CASSPSGTAYGYTF.

In this sample, this clone turned up once. The rearrangement links TRBV6-1 to TRBJ2-1, with 7 bases that match TRBD1. Trimming at V came to 6 bases and at J to 3 bases, leaving 5 bases not matched to a gene. The CDR3 length is 14 residues. Germline assignment: CDR1 MNHNS and CDR2 SASEGT. CDR3 bases: TGTGCCAGCAGCCGGGACAGCTTCTACAATGAGCAGTTCTTC. Protein sequence: CASSRDSFYNEQFF.

The genes are TRBV29-1 and TRBJ1-3; D perhaps matches TRBD1 (5 bases). CDR1 and CDR2 (germline): SQVTM, ANQGSEA. CDR3 size: 13 residues. V was cut by 7 bases and J by 2 bases, with 12 bases left in between. DNA for the CDR3: TGCAGCGCTTCCGACAGTGCTGGAAACACCATATATTTT. It encodes CSASDSAGNTIYF.